The 11 T cell receptor delta chains below all came from one sample that was sequenced in a study of gamma-delta chains in newborns, infants, children (dated by TCRdb to the late 2010s). The instrument given in TCRdb is Illumina MiSeq. In TCRdb, clones were called once more from the public reads by CATT, and rows of identical DNA were later combined. This sample lists 6,100 or so delta-chain clones; approximately 1.8% were detected once. Of the sample, roughly 13% falls within the top ten clones. Sequencing used blood. The receptors originated from a child who was a newborn, infant or young child, either healthy, febrile or measles-vaccinated (not recorded which).

By sample share, this clone is medium-sized. This chain connects TRDV1 to TRDJ1; 11 nucleotides align to TRDD3. V was clipped by 4 bases and J by 1 base; unmatched bases: 11. This CDR3 has 18 amino acids. Germline-derived CDR1 and CDR2 are TSWWSYY and QGS. The CDR3 DNA sequence: TGTGCTCTTGGGGGGGGAGTACTGGGGGATAACGGCACCGATAAACTCATCTTT. Translated: CALGGGVLGDNGTDKLIF.

In its sample, this clone was seen many times. A far larger clone differs by one base, so this is likely a read error. This chain connects TRDV2 to TRDJ2; 12 bases fit TRDD3. Germline lookup yields CDR1 GEAIGNYY and CDR2 EKD. The CDR3 sequence is 15 residues long. As DNA, the CDR3 is TGTGCCCGTGACATACTGGGGGATACGACAGCACAACTCTTCTTT. This sequence encodes CARDILGDTTAQLFF.

As concerns this clone: A far larger clone is a single base away, which makes a read error likely. The V call is TRDV2, the J call TRDJ3; 12 bases are shared with TRDD3. This CDR3 region has 21 residues. The J segment lost 2 bases and the V segment lost 5 bases, leaving 15 bases of the junction unmatched. Germline V lookup: CDR1 GEAIGNYY, CDR2 EKD. CDR3 bases: TGTGCCTGTGGCACGGCGCCTACTGGGGGATACACCACCTGGGACACCCGACAGATGTTTTTC. Amino acid sequence: CACGTAPTGGYTTWDTRQMFF.

Comments on this clone: The amino acid sequence in TCRdb belongs to a much larger clone and departs from this DNA's translation at residue 11, likely a sequencing read error; the sequence shown is translated from the DNA. The chain recombines TRDV2 with TRDJ3, with 12 bases lining up with TRDD3. The V gene's germline CDR1 is GEAIGNYY and CDR2 EKD. This CDR3 is 18 amino acids long. The V segment lost 2 bases and the J segment 5 bases; nucleotides outside the gene matches: 6. CDR3 nucleotides: TGTGCCTGTGACAAAATACTGGGGGATACCCGGGACACCCGACAGATGTTTTTC. Translation gives CACDKILGDTRDTRQMFF.

Comments on this clone: This likely stems from a read error, as it lies one base from a far larger clone. The sample contains more than one DNA sequence encoding this CDR3. The chain carries TRAV29/DV5 and TRDJ2; 10 bases line up with TRDD3. The CDR3 runs 14 residues. In germline, CDR1 is NSMFDY, CDR2 ISSIKDK. CDR3: CAAYWGILTAQLFF. The CDR3 DNA is TGTGCAGCATACTGGGGGATTTTGACGGCACAACTCTTCTTT.

Of note for this clone: TCRdb shows a much larger clone's protein in place of this DNA's translation, and the two differ at residue 10, likely through a read error; the protein shown is translated from the DNA. This chain links TRDV2 with TRDJ2, with 8 bases aligning to TRDD3. The CDR3 contains 14 residues. Per the germline V gene, CDR1 is GEAIGNYY and CDR2 is EKD. V was pared by 1 base and J by 10 bases, with 7 bases of the junction left unmatched. CDR3 nucleotides: TGTGCCTGTGACACGACTGGGGGGCCAGTACAACTCTTCTTT. It yields the protein CACDTTGGPVQLFF.

In regard to this clone: The protein recorded in TCRdb does not match the translated DNA at residue 8; the protein presented here comes from translating the DNA. The chain uses TRDV2 and TRDJ3; D is undetermined. Trimming took 1 base from V and 2 from J, leaving 14 bases between them. Germline lookup yields CDR1 GEAIGNYY and CDR2 EKD. This CDR3 has 18 residues. The CDR3 bases are TGTGCCTGTGACACGGTTTTACCTGCCGCCTGGGACACCCGACAGATGTTTTTC. Translated: CACDTVLPAAWDTRQMFF.

With respect to this clone: This likely stems from a read error, as it lies one base from a far larger clone. The gene calls are TRDV2 and TRDJ2; 9 nucleotides line up with TRDD3. Trimming at V came to 5 bases and at J to 1 base, leaving 4 bases not matched to a gene. Germline assignment: CDR1 GEAIGNYY and CDR2 EKD. The length of the CDR3 is 15 residues. The CDR3 DNA reads TGTGCCTGTGGCGTACTGGGGGATTTGACAGCACAACTCTTCTTT. Translating gives CACGVLGDLTAQLFF.

This clone was counted a few times. The rearrangement uses TRDV2 and TRDJ3; 12 nucleotides line up with TRDD3. The J segment lost 0 bases and the V segment lost 2 bases, leaving 10 bases of the junction unmatched. The CDR3 spans 21 residues. Germline V CDR1 and CDR2: GEAIGNYY, EKD. Written as DNA, the CDR3 is TGTGCCTGTGACATACTGGGGGATACTTATCAAGACTCCTGGGACACCCGACAGATGTTTTTC. Translating gives CACDILGDTYQDSWDTRQMFF.

By share, this clone ranks as medium-sized. The rearrangement joins TRDV2 to TRDJ3, with TRDD3 matching 12 bases. V lost 0 bases, J lost 0 bases, and 2 bases stayed unmatched. Germline V gene data show CDR1 as GEAIGNYY and CDR2 as EKD. This CDR3 region has 19 residues. The CDR3 coding sequence is TGTGCCTGTGACACCGTACTGGGGGATACCTCCTGGGACACCCGACAGATGTTTTTC. Its translation: CACDTVLGDTSWDTRQMFF.

This clone was seen only a few times. The TCRdb protein comes from a much larger clone and disagrees with this DNA's translation at residue 10, likely due to a read error; the protein given here is derived from the DNA. CDR3 coding DNA: TGTGCCTGTGACACACTGGGGATACAGATACCCTGGGACACCCGACAGATGTTTTTC. This translates into CACDTLGIQIPWDTRQMFF. V gene TRDV2 combines with J gene TRDJ3, with 8 bases matching TRDD3. Germline values: CDR1 GEAIGNYY, CDR2 EKD. CDR3 length: 19 residues. The V segment lost 1 base and the J segment 2 bases; nucleotides outside the gene matches: 9.